This is a list of T cell receptor beta chains from one sample in a study of T cell changes during pregnancy in multiple sclerosis. Profiled with immunoSEQ multiplex PCR; TCRdb holds only in-frame clones, not every one. The table has roughly 40,000 clones, approximately 94% seen once. Here the sequenced sample was peripheral blood, taken in the third trimester of pregnancy. Receptors were obtained from a female donor with multiple sclerosis, enrolled in a pregnancy study. Each CDR3 is given with its conserved first and last residue. A D gene is named only where the DNA matches it firmly. Size values are once, few and many counts, or a class for expanded clones, and some rows have none.

>TRBD2|TRBV4-1|TRBJ2-1|NA
CASSHSSPLAGGHREQFF
TGCGCCAGCAGCCATAGTTCACCACTAGCGGGGGGGCATCGTGAGCAGTTCTTC
>TRBD2|TRBV5-1|TRBJ2-3|NA
CASTPGTSGRMDTQYF
TGCGCCAGCACCCCCGGGACTAGCGGGAGGATGGATACGCAGTATTTT
>NA|TRBV29-1|TRBJ1-4|NA
CSVEEQGTEKLFF
TGCAGCGTTGAAGAACAGGGAACTGAAAAACTGTTTTTT
>TRBD1|TRBV27|TRBJ1-1|once
CASTSRDRGEAFF
TGTGCCAGCACGTCCCGGGACAGGGGAGAAGCTTTCTTT
>TRBD1|TRBV28|TRBJ1-3|NA
CASSPVHRGEGYSGNTIYF
TGTGCCAGCAGCCCTGTTCACAGGGGAGAGGGGTACTCTGGAAACACCATATATTTT
>TRBD1|TRBV6-5|TRBJ1-6|NA
CASNPGGQGRSPLHF
TGTGCCAGCAACCCTGGGGGACAGGGGCGTTCACCCCTCCACTTT
>NA|TRBV19|TRBJ1-5|NA
CASSISGERPQHF
TGTGCCAGTAGTATTAGTGGGGAGAGGCCCCAGCATTTT
>TRBD2|TRBV7-9|TRBJ2-7|NA
CASSLGGGIGGYEQYF
TGTGCCAGCAGCTTAGGGGGGGGAATCGGAGGTTACGAGCAGTACTTC
>TRBD1|TRBV28|TRBJ2-1|NA
CASREQGVDEQFF
TGTGCCAGCAGGGAACAGGGGGTCGATGAGCAGTTCTTC
>TRBD1|TRBV12-5|TRBJ2-1|NA
CASGPGQGDNEQFF
TGTGCTAGTGGTCCAGGACAGGGGGATAATGAGCAGTTCTTC
>TRBD1|TRBV9|TRBJ2-5|once
CASSLGTGQETQYF
TGTGCCAGCAGCTTAGGGACAGGGCAAGAGACCCAGTACTTC
>TRBD2|TRBV30|TRBJ2-3|NA
CAWRDYGGTDTQYF
TGTGCCTGGCGGGACTATGGGGGGACAGATACGCAGTATTTT
>NA|TRBV4-3|TRBJ1-1|NA
CASSHDSGTEAFF
TGCGCCAGCAGCCACGACAGTGGGACTGAAGCTTTCTTT
>TRBD1|TRBV27|TRBJ2-1|NA
CASSSLDRRNDNEQFF
TGTGCCAGCAGCTCCTTGGACAGGAGAAACGACAATGAGCAGTTCTTC
>NA|TRBV7-2|TRBJ1-1|NA
CASREGLNTEAFF
TGTGCCAGCAGAGAGGGCCTGAACACTGAAGCTTTCTTT
>NA|TRBV19|TRBJ1-6|NA
CASSPQGYNSPLHF
TGTGCCAGTAGTCCCCAGGGTTATAATTCACCCCTCCACTTT
>TRBD2|TRBV9|TRBJ2-2|NA
CASSVSGVHTGELFF
TGTGCCAGCAGCGTGAGCGGGGTCCACACCGGGGAGCTGTTTTTT
>NA|TRBV5-6|TRBJ2-3|NA
CASSLQVGASTDTQYF
TGTGCCAGCAGCTTGCAGGTTGGGGCTAGCACAGATACGCAGTATTTT
>TRBD1|TRBV6-1|TRBJ1-4|NA
CASSQQGDDEKLFF
TGTGCCAGCAGCCAACAGGGGGATGATGAAAAACTGTTTTTT
>TRBD1|TRBV29-1|TRBJ2-3|NA
CSGGGQGASWADTQYF
TGCAGCGGGGGGGGACAGGGGGCAAGTTGGGCAGATACGCAGTATTTT
>NA|TRBV27|TRBJ1-2|NA
CASSLVGGGGNYGYTF
TGTGCCAGCAGTTTGGTGGGGGGTGGGGGGAACTATGGCTACACCTTC
>NA|TRBV5-6|TRBJ1-2|NA
CASSLGGTYGYTF
TGTGCCAGCAGCTTGGGGGGCACCTATGGCTACACCTTC
>TRBD1|TRBV18|TRBJ2-7|NA
CASSPLRQGGRSSYEQYF
TGTGCCAGCTCACCACTGAGACAGGGGGGAAGGAGCTCCTACGAGCAGTACTTC
>NA|TRBV7-3|TRBJ2-2|NA
CASSSFRGTGELFF
TGTGCCAGCAGCTCATTCCGGGGAACCGGGGAGCTGTTTTTT
>NA|TRBV7-3|TRBJ2-7|medium-sized
CASSLTVDSGSEQYF
TGTGCCAGCAGCTTAACGGTGGACTCGGGCTCCGAGCAGTACTTC
>TRBD1|TRBV2|TRBJ1-1|few
CATRQGTTEAFF
TGTGCCACACGACAGGGTACTACCGAAGCTTTCTTT